These 26 T cell receptor beta chains were sequenced from one sample in a study of long-term antiretroviral therapy in people with HIV. They ran version v3.0 of the immunoSEQ assay at survey level. The table came from immunoSEQ multiplex PCR; TCRdb's copy has only in-frame clones and leaves some out. The repertoire has 25,000 to 35,000 clones, approximately 83% of them found once; the top ten carry about 4%. The source material was unsorted PBMCs, sampled 0.8 years before starting antiretroviral therapy. Every receptor here comes from a man younger than 30 with HIV.

J is TRBJ2-5 and V is TRBV30; perhaps D is TRBD1 or TRBD2 (5 bases each). The ends were cut back, 3 bases at V and 4 bases at J, with 18 bases in the middle. The CDR3 length is 15 residues. Looked up from germline, CDR1 is GTSNPN and CDR2 is SVGIG (reference sequence). The CDR3 DNA reads as TGTGCCTGGAGGAAAGCGGACAATTTCTTAGAGACCCAGTACTTC. Translating it yields CAWRKADNFLETQYF.

The rearrangement links TRBV5-1 to TRBJ2-2; 8 nucleotides align to TRBD2. This CDR3 region has 16 residues. V gave up 3 bases and J gave up 3 bases; unmatched junction bases: 7. The germline gives CDR1 SGHRS, CDR2 YFSETQ. The CDR3 DNA is TGCGCCAGCAGCTCCTTAGCGGGGCCCGACACCGGGGAGCTGTTTTTT. This translates into CASSSLAGPDTGELFF.

This clone has a single count. The chain joins TRBV5-1 to TRBJ2-2, with D possibly matching TRBD2 (6 bases). V lost 6 bases, J lost 3 bases, and 15 bases lay in between. Germline-derived CDR1 and CDR2 are SGHRS and YFSETQ. The CDR3 runs 15 residues. CDR3 coding DNA: TGCGCCAGCAACGTCGGGGGATCGGACACCGGGGAGCTGTTTTTT. This gives the protein CASNVGGSDTGELFF.

CDR3 DNA: TGCGCCAGCCGTCGAGGGGAGTTCTCTGGAAACACCATATATTTT. This codes for CASRRGEFSGNTIYF. The chain has TRBV5-1 and TRBJ1-3; D possibly corresponds to TRBD1 (5 bases). Germline V lookup: CDR1 SGHRS, CDR2 YFSETQ. CDR3 size: 15 residues. V was cut by 7 bases and J by 0 bases, with 14 bases left in between.

The chain has TRBV30 and TRBJ1-1, with D uncertain. V dropped 6 bases and J dropped 0 bases, with 5 bases sitting between them. CDR1 GTSNPN and CDR2 SVGIG come from the germline V gene (reference sequence). The CDR3 is 11 amino acids. CDR3 sequence: CACQLNTEAFF. The CDR3 DNA reads TGTGCCTGTCAGCTGAACACTGAAGCTTTCTTT. Full variable domain (remainder filled in from reference TRBV30 and TRBJ1-1): SQTIHQWPATLVQPVGSPLSLECTVEGTSNPNLYWYRQAAGRGLQLLFYSVGIGQISSEVPQNLSASRPQDRQFILSSKKLLLSDSGFYLCACQLNTEAFFGQGTRLTVV.

The chain uses TRBV6-4 and TRBJ2-6; 7 bases map to TRBD1. CDR3 length: 17 amino acids. V was pared by 7 bases and J by 4 bases, with 13 bases of the junction left unmatched. The germline gives CDR1 MRHNA, CDR2 SNTAGT. CDR3 coding DNA: TGTGCCAGCACCCTGAGGAAGACAGGGACCGGGGCCAACGTCCTGACTTTC. Amino acid sequence: CASTLRKTGTGANVLTF.

J is TRBJ2-2 and V is TRBV14, with TRBD2 as a possible D gene (6 bases). V lost 1 base to trimming and J lost 6 bases, with 15 bases between them. This CDR3 region has 16 residues. Germline values: CDR1 SGHDN, CDR2 FVKESK. CDR3 sequence (DNA): TGTGCCAGCAGCCAAGTCCTAACTAGCTGGGCCGGGGAGCTGTTTTTT. Encoded protein: CASSQVLTSWAGELFF.

The chain recombines TRBV7-2 with TRBJ2-5, with D unclear. The germline CDR1 and CDR2 sequences are SGHTA and FQGNSA. CDR3 length: 13 amino acids. V was trimmed by 3 bases and J by 3 bases, leaving 8 bases between them. CDR3 in amino acids: CASSFRTEETQYF. The CDR3 nucleotides are TGTGCCAGCAGCTTTCGGACGGAAGAGACCCAGTACTTC.

The rearrangement joins TRBV4-3 to TRBJ1-1; no clear D. CDR3 length: 16 residues. V lost 6 bases, J lost 0 bases, and 17 bases lay in between. CDR1 is LGHNA and CDR2 is YSLEER in the germline V gene. The CDR3 sequence: CASSPYSVALNTEAFF. CDR3 bases: TGCGCCAGCAGTCCATATTCGGTGGCGCTGAACACTGAAGCTTTCTTT.

The gene calls are TRBV4-2 and TRBJ1-1, with a weak D call TRBD1 (5 bases). Germline-derived CDR1 and CDR2 are LGHNA and YNFKEQ. The germline V and J ends were trimmed by 2 bases and 5 bases, with 15 bases remaining between them. This CDR3 is built from 15 residues. CDR3 region: CASSQFSGRVTEAFF. In DNA form, the CDR3 reads TGTGCCAGCAGCCAATTCTCAGGGCGGGTGACTGAAGCTTTCTTT.

V gene TRBV9 combines with J gene TRBJ2-7, with D tentatively TRBD1 or TRBD2 (5 bases each). Germline assignment: CDR1 SGDLS and CDR2 YYNGEE. V gave up 0 bases and J gave up 5 bases, with 15 bases separating them. The CDR3 runs to 15 residues. CDR3 bases: TGTGCCAGCAGCGTAGCAGTAGGGTGGGGGAACGAGCAGTACTTC. Its translation: CASSVAVGWGNEQYF.

The V and J genes are TRBV9 and TRBJ1-2; TRBD1 agrees at 8 bases. Germline CDR1 is SGDLS and CDR2 is YYNGEE. After removal of 4 bases from V and 5 bases from J, the junction contained 10 bases not matched to a gene. The CDR3 spans 15 residues. This CDR3 reads CASSLIDRGPYGYTF. The CDR3 DNA follows: TGTGCCAGCAGCCTTATTGACAGGGGACCATATGGCTACACCTTC.

The V gene is TRBV19, the J gene TRBJ2-6; D is undetermined. Germline loops: CDR1 LNHDA, CDR2 SQIVND (reference sequence). Trimming shortened V by 0 bases and J by 2 bases, and 2 bases separated the two germline ends. The CDR3 covers 14 residues. DNA of the CDR3: TGTGCCAGTAGTATAGATGCTGGGGCCAACGTCCTGACTTTC. Translating it yields CASSIDAGANVLTF.

The chain couples TRBV6-6 to TRBJ1-5, with no clear D. The V end lost 8 bases, the J end lost 5 bases, and 19 bases lay between the germline ends. The CDR3 is 15 residues long. Germline V gene data show CDR1 as MNHNY and CDR2 as SVGAGI (reference sequence). CDR3 DNA sequence: TGTGCCAGCGCTGGCGGCCTCCTTGTCGATCAGCCCCAGCATTTT. Translated, it gives CASAGGLLVDQPQHF.

The V gene is TRBV13, the J gene TRBJ2-2; the match to TRBD1 covers 7 bases. The germline gives CDR1 PRHDT, CDR2 FYEKMQ (reference sequence). The CDR3 loop spans 15 amino acids. The V segment lost 5 bases and the J segment 2 bases; nucleotides outside the gene matches: 5. The CDR3 region is CASSQGTVNTGELFF. The CDR3 DNA follows: TGTGCCAGCAGCCAAGGGACAGTCAACACCGGGGAGCTGTTTTTT. Using reference TRBV13 and TRBJ2-2 for the parts outside the CDR3, the full variable domain is AAGVIQSPRHLIKEKRETATLKCYPIPRHDTVYWYQQGPGQDPQFLISFYEKMQSDKGSIPDRFSAQQFSDYHSELNMSSLELGDSALYFCASSQGTVNTGELFFGEGSRLTVL.

The CDR3 reads CSVAPLLTSGYGYTF. The CDR3, as DNA: TGCAGCGTTGCTCCCCTCCTCACGAGTGGCTATGGCTACACCTTC. The V gene is TRBV29-1, the J gene TRBJ1-2; D ambiguous. The CDR3 has 15 residues. Trimming took 4 bases from V and 4 from J, leaving 19 bases between them. Germline CDR1 is SQVTM and CDR2 is ANQGSEA.

This chain joins TRBV19 and TRBJ1-5; no definite D call. CDR3 length equals 16 residues. V dropped 5 bases and J dropped 7 bases, with 21 bases sitting between them. Germline lookup yields CDR1 LNHDA and CDR2 SQIVND (reference sequence). CDR3 region: CASSSFIPGPGQPQHF. The CDR3 coding sequence is TGTGCCAGTAGTTCTTTTATTCCAGGACCGGGGCAGCCCCAGCATTTT.

The V and J genes are TRBV7-2 and TRBJ2-7, with D possibly TRBD1 on 6 matching bases. This CDR3 is built from 15 residues. Trimming cost V 5 bases and J 7 bases, with 21 bases left between them. Germline V gene data show CDR1 as SGHTA and CDR2 as FQGNSA. For the CDR3, the DNA is TGTGCCAGCAGCCCCGACAGGAGAGCTTATAGGGAGCAGTACTTC. It is translated as CASSPDRRAYREQYF.

With regard to this clone: One end of the junction does not line up with germline, which may come from a read error. The chain links TRBV7-7 to TRBJ2-5; TRBD2 is a possible D gene (6 bases). The germline gives CDR1 SSHAT, CDR2 FNYEAQ (reference sequence). CDR3 length: 13 amino acids. CDR3: CASSPTGLGTQYF. The CDR3 nucleotides read TGTGCTAGCAGCCCCACGGGACTTGGGACCCAGTACTTC.

The CDR3 region is CASSEGESGGQETQYF. In DNA, the CDR3 is TGTGCCAGCAGTGAAGGGGAGAGCGGGGGGCAAGAGACCCAGTACTTC. This chain links TRBV6-1 with TRBJ2-5, with 9 bases that match TRBD2. The CDR3 extends over 16 amino acids. V lost 1 base to trimming and J lost 2 bases; unmatched junction nucleotides: 5. Germline CDR1 is MNHNS and CDR2 is SASEGT.

The chain employs TRBV27 and TRBJ2-7, with 7 bases lining up with TRBD1. Germline lookup yields CDR1 MNHEY and CDR2 SMNVEV (reference sequence). The CDR3 runs to 14 residues. The junction had 2 bases not matched to a gene; V was cut back by 1 base and J by 2 bases. The chain's CDR3 is CASSLFQGAYEQYF. The CDR3 DNA follows: TGTGCCAGCAGTTTATTCCAGGGGGCCTACGAGCAGTACTTC.

The V gene is TRBV25-1, the J gene TRBJ1-2, with 8 bases aligning to TRBD1. The CDR3 sequence is 15 residues long. J gave up 6 bases and V 3 bases, and 9 bases lay outside the gene matches. CDR1 is MGHDK, CDR2 SYGVNS, per germline. The CDR3 spells CASSDPGTGRNGYTF. The CDR3 region has the DNA TGTGCCAGCAGTGATCCCGGGACAGGTCGGAATGGCTACACCTTC.

The chain employs TRBV18 and TRBJ2-3; the match to TRBD2 covers 9 bases. This CDR3 spans 19 amino acids. Germline V CDR1 and CDR2: KGHSH, LQKENI. The J segment lost 0 bases and the V segment lost 3 bases, leaving 13 bases of the junction unmatched. CDR3 region: CASSPLSGSGLLSTDTQYF. The CDR3, as DNA: TGTGCCAGCTCACCCCTTAGCGGGAGTGGCCTCCTAAGCACAGATACGCAGTATTTT. Full variable domain (remainder filled in from reference TRBV18 and TRBJ2-3): NAGVMQNPRHLVRRRGQEARLRCSPMKGHSHVYWYRQLPEEGLKFMVYLQKENIIDESGMPKERFSAEFPKEGPSILRIQQVVRGDSAAYFCASSPLSGSGLLSTDTQYFGPGTRLTVL.

The table lists this clone with a count of one. The gene calls are TRBV4-1 and TRBJ2-1; D perhaps matches TRBD1 (5 bases). Deletions cut 7 bases from V and 7 bases from J, with 11 bases between. CDR1 is MGHRA and CDR2 is YSYEKL in the germline V gene. The CDR3 covers 12 residues. CDR3 DNA: TGCGCCAGCAATTCGCAGGGTAATGAGCAGTTCTTC. Its translation: CASNSQGNEQFF.

V and J are TRBV4-3 and TRBJ1-2; possible D gene TRBD1, 5 bases. Between the trimmed V and J ends, which lost 2 bases and 3 bases, there was a span of 13 bases. CDR3 length equals 15 residues. Germline V gives CDR1 LGHNA, CDR2 YSLEER. The CDR3 is CASSQSTGTDYGYTF. CDR3 sequence (DNA): TGCGCCAGCAGCCAATCCACCGGGACGGACTATGGCTACACCTTC.

The J gene is TRBJ2-1, the V gene TRBV7-6; D is unclear. Germline values: CDR1 SGHVS, CDR2 FNYEAQ. The CDR3 is 16 amino acids. V was cut by 8 bases and J by 7 bases, with 24 bases left in between. The CDR3 region is CASPFLPSPCGNEQFF. The CDR3 bases are TGTGCCAGCCCCTTCCTCCCTTCCCCGTGTGGGAATGAGCAGTTCTTC.